This T cell receptor (beta chain) was sequenced during a study of blood T cell repertoires in COVID-19. The overall study: Samples representing acute and convalescent COVID-19 were sourced from the United States, Italy and Spain. PBMCs, B-cell-depleted T cells, or T cells provided the cDNA or gDNA that made up the material.

The CDR3 is 14 residues long. V was pared by 5 bases and J by 7 bases, with 5 bases of the junction left unmatched. Germline V gene lookup returns CDR1 LNHNV and CDR2 YYDKDF (reference sequence). The assay was immunoSEQ multiplex PCR, and TCRdb's table has in-frame clones only and misses some. The table includes around 100,000 clones, approximately 89% detected once. Sequencing input: peripheral blood. The receptor was isolated from an elderly woman in a cohort sampled during active COVID-19. The chain uses TRBV15 and TRBJ2-4; 10 bases agree with TRBD2. The CDR3 is CATSESGGANIQYF. CDR3 nucleotides: TGTGCCACCAGCGAGAGCGGGGGGGCGAACATTCAGTACTTC.